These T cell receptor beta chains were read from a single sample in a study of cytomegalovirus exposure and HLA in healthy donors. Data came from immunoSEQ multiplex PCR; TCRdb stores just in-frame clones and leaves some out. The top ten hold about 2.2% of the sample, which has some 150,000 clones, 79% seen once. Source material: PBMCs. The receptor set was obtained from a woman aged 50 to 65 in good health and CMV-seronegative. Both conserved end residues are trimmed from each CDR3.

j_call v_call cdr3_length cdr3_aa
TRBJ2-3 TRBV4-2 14 ASSQESQAPTDTQY
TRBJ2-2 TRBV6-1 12 ASSDHTVTGELF
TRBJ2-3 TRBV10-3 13 AISAPGQGTDTQY
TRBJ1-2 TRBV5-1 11 ASSRGEADGYT
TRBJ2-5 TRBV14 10 ASSHLKETQY
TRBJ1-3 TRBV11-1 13 ASARRGISGNTIY
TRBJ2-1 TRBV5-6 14 ASSLGQTISYNEQF
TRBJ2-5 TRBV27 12 ASSLWAGRETQY
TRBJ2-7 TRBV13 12 ASSLAGASYEQY
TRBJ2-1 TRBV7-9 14 ASSARLAGGMGEQF
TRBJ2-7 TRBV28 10 ASRATIYEQY
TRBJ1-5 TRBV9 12 ASSVGTGSQPQH
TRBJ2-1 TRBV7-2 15 ASSLGVSGGAGNEQF
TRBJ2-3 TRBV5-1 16 ASSLEGGSRGGTDTQY
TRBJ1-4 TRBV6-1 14 ASSGRLTGSDEKLF
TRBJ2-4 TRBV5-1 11 ASSSRAGNIQY
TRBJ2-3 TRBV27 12 ASSPLSGTDTQY
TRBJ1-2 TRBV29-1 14 SVSPFDRQGRSGYT
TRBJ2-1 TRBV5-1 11 ASRGEPYNEQF
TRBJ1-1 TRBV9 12 ASSVEGAGTEAF
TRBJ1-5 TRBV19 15 ASSSWTGRPGNQPQH
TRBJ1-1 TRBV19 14 ASSISSGTGGERAF
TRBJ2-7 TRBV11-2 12 ASSFRTGNYEQY
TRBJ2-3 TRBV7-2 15 ASSHGVIRGYTDTQY